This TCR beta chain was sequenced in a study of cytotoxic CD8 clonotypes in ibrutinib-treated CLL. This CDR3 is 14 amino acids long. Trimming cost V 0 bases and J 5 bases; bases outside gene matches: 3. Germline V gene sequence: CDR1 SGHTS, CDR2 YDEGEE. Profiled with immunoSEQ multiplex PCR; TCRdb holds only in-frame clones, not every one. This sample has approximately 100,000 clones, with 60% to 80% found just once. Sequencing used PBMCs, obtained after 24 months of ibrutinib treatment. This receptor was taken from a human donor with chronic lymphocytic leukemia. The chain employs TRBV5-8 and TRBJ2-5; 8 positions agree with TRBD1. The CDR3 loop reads CASSLGDRRETQYF. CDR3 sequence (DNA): TGTGCCAGCAGCTTGGGGGACAGGCGGGAGACCCAGTACTTC.